This T cell receptor (beta chain) stems from a study of blood T cell repertoires in COVID-19. The assay was immunoSEQ multiplex PCR, and TCRdb's table has in-frame clones only and misses some. The table lists around 250,000 clones, about 83% of them singletons, with roughly 6.2% in the top ten. This CDR3 comprises 15 residues. Per the germline V gene, CDR1 is LGHDT and CDR2 is YNNKEL (reference sequence). V lost 2 bases to trimming and J lost 6 bases; unmatched junction nucleotides: 8. V usage is TRBV3-1 (or the pseudogene TRBV3-2) and J usage is TRBJ2-5; 8 positions match TRBD1. This TCR was recovered from a woman older than 75 with COVID-19, enrolled during active disease. The specimen sequenced was peripheral blood. CDR3 region: CASSQNRQGRKTQYF. CDR3 nucleotide sequence: TGTGCCAGCAGCCAAAACCGACAGGGGAGGAAGACCCAGTACTTC.